This T cell receptor (beta chain) originates from a study of regulatory T cells in long-lasting Graves disease (TCRdb year 2021). Regarding the research as a whole: Newly diagnosed Graves' disease patients had taken antithyroid drugs for less than 3 months. Persistent Graves' disease patients were compared with newly diagnosed Graves' disease patients by peripheral blood TCR sequencing and RNA sequencing. TCR sequencing covered some 13 persistent and around 20 newly diagnosed Graves' disease patients, some 35 samples in total. The study was conducted in China and was registered as a clinical trial.

This clonotype was detected many times. Its antigen specificity is not known. No clone much larger than this one lies a single base away; base qualities are absent. The investigation overall reported the following: The small sample size was acknowledged by the authors as a limitation that may reduce accuracy. Sequencing and analysis were restricted to the TCR beta chain. Compared with newly diagnosed patients, patients with persistent Graves' disease had lower TCR Shannon entropy and fewer highly expanded clones, which suggests clonal expansion. Only peripheral blood was studied, because thyroid tissue, the primary lesion, was inaccessible. More public clonotypes were shared among persistent patients (2,741) than among newly diagnosed patients (roughly 1,000). Preferential use of TRBV28, TRBJ1-2 and TRBJ2-5 was observed in persistent disease, whereas TRBV20-1 and TRBJ2-1 were favored in newly diagnosed disease.

The time point label, as the study defines it: newly diagnosed GD, antithyroid drugs for less than 3 months. For both TCR sequencing and RNA sequencing, RNA was extracted from PBMCs using TRIzol. Graves' disease was diagnosed according to American Thyroid Association guidelines. Patients for the study were recruited at an endocrinology department in Xi'an, China. From each patient, approximately 9 milliliters of peripheral blood was collected into an EDTA anticoagulant tube. PBMCs were isolated by Ficoll Paque Plus density gradient separation without further T cell sorting. RNA quality was checked with an Agilent 2100 Bioanalyzer and agarose gel, and concentration with a NanoDrop 2000. Taken from the germline V gene (reference sequence), the CDR1 and CDR2 loops are PRHDT and FYEKMQ. Trimming costs V 5 bases and J 0 bases, and their ends lie 11 bases apart. From the cysteine through the phenylalanine, the CDR3 covers 14 amino acids. Just CDR3 DNA is preserved here, 42 bases in frame from base 1.

The method was multiplex PCR. Sequencer: Illumina HiSeq 4000. To build TCR beta libraries, CDR3 regions were amplified by Arm-PCR using iRepertoire HTBI primers. Before sequencing, the PCR products went through gel purification. The study's own analysis went as follows. Across samples, approximately 68 TRBV and 15 or so TRBJ segments were identified and used for gene usage analysis of CDR3 amino acid clonotypes. COPE and FqMerger were used to merge filtered high-quality paired reads into contigs. Contigs were aligned with BLAST to IMGT TRBV, TRBD and TRBJ reference genes, and CDR3 was defined per IMGT. Highly expanded clones were defined as clonotypes with a frequency above 0.1%. Shannon entropy was used to measure repertoire diversity, and the Gini coefficient was used to measure V-J evenness. Public clonotypes were defined as clonotypes shared by more than one individual. TCRdb trimmed the raw reads at Q25, called clones with MiXCR and kept productive beta chains. Rows are combined by CDR3 protein, so each entry shows the most common genes and DNA. TCRdb's processing, not the study's, gives the V and J calls here. A total of roughly 420,000 distinct CDR3 sequences appear in this sample, around 15% of them only once. Around 11% of the sample is held by the ten biggest clonotypes.

The sample also formed part of further work on T cells in Graves' hyperthyroidism and ophthalmopathy. As that second study puts it: A patient counted as having stable Graves' hyperthyroidism if no progression to ophthalmopathy occurred over 18 months of follow-up. The hyperthyroidism patients were between 18 and 65 years old and newly diagnosed, with a disease duration of less than 2 months. Any patient with an uncontrolled infection, another autoimmune disease, pregnancy or lactation was excluded. Diagnoses were established on the basis of clinical symptoms, serum thyroxine and TRAb, thyroid ultrasound, and orbital computed tomography. For the first round of RT-PCR on the TCR CDR3, the HTBI primer set was used together with the Qiagen OneStep RT-PCR kit. Most expanded thyroid clonotypes (frequency above 0.001) were also detected in blood, suggesting blood repertoires may reflect thyroid immune responses. A model built on a 13 V-J signature distinguished ophthalmopathy from stable hyperthyroidism, reaching 85% to 90% sensitivity and approximately 81% specificity in cross-validation and 80%/75% in testing. In validation, progression to ophthalmopathy was predicted by the model with 70.59% sensitivity and 72.22% specificity, a median of approximately 6.5 months before onset. To identify TCR V-J signatures that set the groups apart, the researchers used a discovery cohort of 100 patients, made up of around 42 with Graves' ophthalmopathy and 57 with stable Graves' hyperthyroidism. Prospective prediction of ophthalmopathy was tested in an independent validation cohort of fewer than 20 hyperthyroidism patients and approximately 17 patients who later progressed to ophthalmopathy. The 85 to 100 discovery patients were randomly split 7:3 into training and test sets. The study also compared thyroid tissue and blood T-cell repertoires from over 5 Graves' hyperthyroidism patients. After blood sampling, hyperthyroidism patients were treated with methimazole at a starting dose of 30 mg daily, and ophthalmopathy patients were treated with high-dose intravenous methylprednisolone. The libraries were constructed in a second round of multiplex PCR and then size-selected and purified. Sequencing of the libraries was done on an Illumina HiSeq2000 using paired-end 100 bp reads. Raw data were processed with SOAPnuke, discarding reads with adapters, uncalled bases, mean Phred below 15, or no exact constant-primer or identifier match. COPE v1.2.5 was used to merge high-quality paired reads, and clonotypes were defined as unique nucleotide sequences. Clonotypes were aligned to IMGT TRBV, TRBD and TRBJ reference segments using MiTCR v1.1. Analysis was restricted to V-J combinations with a frequency above 0.0001, which covered roughly 99% of repertoires. The TCS score was defined as the ratio of F50 (clonal expansion) to E x V (chaos), calculated using BLOSUM62-based TCRdist between CDR3 peptides within each V-J. Welch's t-statistics and random forest reduced 450 to 600 V-J features to about 12, which were used in a naive Bayes classifier (R e1071). No statistical method was used to fix the sample size in advance, and group allocation was not hidden from the investigators. The paper describes TCR Vbeta CDR3 sequencing of 135 peripheral blood samples, made up of some 42 ophthalmopathy patients, around 73 hyperthyroidism patients and 17 progressor patients.

This sequence originates from a woman younger than 45 with Graves disease. Donor details come from another sample of the same person, matched by shared clones. This specimen was peripheral blood mononuclear cells (PBMCs), taken at new diagnosis, from a patient treated with antithyroid drugs. The chain is assembled from TRBV13 and TRBJ2-7, with no confident D gene call. The CDR3 region has the sequence CASSIALPSYEQYF. The DNA reads as follows: TGTGCCAGCAGCATCGCGCTGCCCTCCTACGAGCAGTACTTC.